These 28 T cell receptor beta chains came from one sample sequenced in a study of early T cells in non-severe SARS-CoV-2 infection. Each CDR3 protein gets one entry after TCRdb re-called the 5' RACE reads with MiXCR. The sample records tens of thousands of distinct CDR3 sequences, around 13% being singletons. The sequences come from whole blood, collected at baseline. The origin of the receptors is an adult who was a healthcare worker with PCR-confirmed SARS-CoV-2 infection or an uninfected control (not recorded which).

The CDR3 loop is CAISESTRVNEKLFF. CDR3 DNA sequence: TGTGCCATCAGTGAGTCTACTCGAGTTAATGAAAAACTGTTTTTT. This sequence joins TRBV10-3 and TRBJ1-4; D not resolved. In germline, CDR1 is ENHRY, CDR2 SYGVKD. V was cut by 0 bases and J by 4 bases, with 9 bases left in between. This CDR3 has 15 amino acids.

The CDR3 region has the DNA TGTGCCAGCAGTGTCCGGGACTATCCAACCTACGAGCAGTACTTC. It is translated as CASSVRDYPTYEQYF. The chain joins TRBV3-1 to TRBJ2-7; 7 nucleotides line up with TRBD2. Unmatched junction bases numbered 10, after V lost 6 bases and J lost 2 bases. CDR1 LGHDT and CDR2 YNNKEL come from the germline V gene (reference sequence). CDR3 size: 15 residues.

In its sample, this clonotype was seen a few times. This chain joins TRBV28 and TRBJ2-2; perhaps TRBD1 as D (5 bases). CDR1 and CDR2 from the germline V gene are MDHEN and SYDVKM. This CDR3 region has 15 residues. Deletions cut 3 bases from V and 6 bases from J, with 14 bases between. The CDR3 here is CASSLYSGFAGELFF. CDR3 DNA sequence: TGTGCCAGCAGTTTGTACTCAGGGTTCGCCGGGGAGCTGTTTTTT.

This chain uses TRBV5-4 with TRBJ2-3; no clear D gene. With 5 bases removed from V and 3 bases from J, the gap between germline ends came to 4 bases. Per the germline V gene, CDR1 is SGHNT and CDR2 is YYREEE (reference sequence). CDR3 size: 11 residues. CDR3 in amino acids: CASSETDTQYF. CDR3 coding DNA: TGTGCCAGCAGTGAAACAGATACGCAGTATTTT.

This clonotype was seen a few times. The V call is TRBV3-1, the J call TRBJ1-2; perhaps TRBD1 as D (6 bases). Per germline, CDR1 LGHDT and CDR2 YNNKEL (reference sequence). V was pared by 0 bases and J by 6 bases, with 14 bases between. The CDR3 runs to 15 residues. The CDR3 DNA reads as TGTGCCAGCAGCCAAGAGGTTACAGGGCGGAATGGCTACACCTTC. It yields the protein CASSQEVTGRNGYTF.

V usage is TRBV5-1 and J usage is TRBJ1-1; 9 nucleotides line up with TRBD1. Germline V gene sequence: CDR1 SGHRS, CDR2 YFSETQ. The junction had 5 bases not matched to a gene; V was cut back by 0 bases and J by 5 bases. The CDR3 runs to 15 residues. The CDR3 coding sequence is TGCGCCAGCAGCTTGGACAGGGGGCGCTGGACTGAAGCTTTCTTT. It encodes CASSLDRGRWTEAFF.

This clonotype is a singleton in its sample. The CDR3 bases are TGTGCCAGCAGTGTACGCGCCGGGACTAGCGGCATTTACGAGCAGTACTTC. It encodes CASSVRAGTSGIYEQYF. This chain joins TRBV27 and TRBJ2-7; 11 bases line up with TRBD2. The CDR3 runs to 17 residues. The germline CDR1 and CDR2 sequences are MNHEY and SMNVEV (reference sequence). V lost 5 bases and J lost 4; bases outside the gene matches: 13.

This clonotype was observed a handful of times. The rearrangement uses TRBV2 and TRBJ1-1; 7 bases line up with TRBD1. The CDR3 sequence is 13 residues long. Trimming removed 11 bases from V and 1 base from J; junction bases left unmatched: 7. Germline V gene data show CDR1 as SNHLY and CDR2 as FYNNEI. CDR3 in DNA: TGTGCCTCGCTCGACAGGGCGAACACTGAAGCTTTCTTT. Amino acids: CASLDRANTEAFF.

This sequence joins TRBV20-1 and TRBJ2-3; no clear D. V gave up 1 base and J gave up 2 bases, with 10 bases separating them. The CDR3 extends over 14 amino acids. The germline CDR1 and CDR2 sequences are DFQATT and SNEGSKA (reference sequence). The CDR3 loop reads CSARGGTTTDTQYF. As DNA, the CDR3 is TGCAGTGCTAGAGGAGGTACCACCACAGATACGCAGTATTTT.

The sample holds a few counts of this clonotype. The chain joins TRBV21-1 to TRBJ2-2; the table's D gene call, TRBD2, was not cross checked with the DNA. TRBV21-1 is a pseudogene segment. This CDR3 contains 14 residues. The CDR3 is CASSGLVGSGELFF. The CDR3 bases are TGTGCCAGCAGCGGTCTAGTCGGGTCCGGGGAGCTGTTTTTT.

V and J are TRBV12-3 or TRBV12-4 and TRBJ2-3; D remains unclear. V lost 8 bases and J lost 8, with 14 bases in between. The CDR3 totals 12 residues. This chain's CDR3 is CASRPAGATQYF. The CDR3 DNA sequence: TGTGCCAGCCGCCCGGCAGGAGCTACGCAGTATTTT.

The CDR3 bases are TGTGCCAGCAGCCTTGTCCACACAGATACGCAGTATTTT. It codes for CASSLVHTDTQYF. The V call is TRBV14, the J call TRBJ2-3; no definite D call. Germline V gene data show CDR1 as SGHDN and CDR2 as FVKESK. The ends were cut back, 4 bases at V and 2 bases at J, with 7 bases in the middle. The CDR3 consists of 13 residues.

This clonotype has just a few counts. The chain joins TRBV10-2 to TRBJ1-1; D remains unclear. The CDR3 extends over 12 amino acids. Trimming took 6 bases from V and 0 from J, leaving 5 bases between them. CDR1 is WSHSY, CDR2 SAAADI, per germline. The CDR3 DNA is TGCGCCAGCAGGGACGTGAACACTGAAGCTTTCTTT. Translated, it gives CASRDVNTEAFF.

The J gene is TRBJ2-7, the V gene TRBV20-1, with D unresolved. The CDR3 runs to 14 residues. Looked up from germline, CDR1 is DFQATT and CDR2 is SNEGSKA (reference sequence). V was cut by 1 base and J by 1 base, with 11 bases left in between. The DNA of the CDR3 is TGCAGTGCTAGAGGGGCGAAAACATCCTACGAGCAGTACTTC. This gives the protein CSARGAKTSYEQYF.

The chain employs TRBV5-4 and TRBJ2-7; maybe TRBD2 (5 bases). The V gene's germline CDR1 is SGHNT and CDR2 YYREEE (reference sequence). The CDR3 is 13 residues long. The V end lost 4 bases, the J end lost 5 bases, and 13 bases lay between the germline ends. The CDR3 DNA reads TGTGCCAGCAGCCGGGCCCGAGGGAACGAGCAGTACTTC. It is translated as CASSRARGNEQYF.

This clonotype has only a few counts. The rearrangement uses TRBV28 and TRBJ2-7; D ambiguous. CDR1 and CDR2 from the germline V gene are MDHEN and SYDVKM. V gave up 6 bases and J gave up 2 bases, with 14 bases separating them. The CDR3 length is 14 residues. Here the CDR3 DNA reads TGTGCCAGCAGCTCCCCCAGTCGTCCCTACGAGCAGTACTTC. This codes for CASSSPSRPYEQYF. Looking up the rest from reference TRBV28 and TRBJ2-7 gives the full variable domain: DVKVTQSSRYLVKRTGEKVFLECVQDMDHENMFWYRQDPGLGLRLIYFSYDVKMKEKGDIPEGYSVSREKKERFSLILESASTNQTSMYLCASSSPSRPYEQYFGPGTRLTVT.

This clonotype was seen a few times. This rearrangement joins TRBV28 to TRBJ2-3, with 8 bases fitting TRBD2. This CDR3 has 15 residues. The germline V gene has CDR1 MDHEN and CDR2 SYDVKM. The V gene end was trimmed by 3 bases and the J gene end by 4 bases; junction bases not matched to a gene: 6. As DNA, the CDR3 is TGTGCCAGCAGTTTCGCCGGGACTAGGGCAGATACGCAGTATTTT. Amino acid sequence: CASSFAGTRADTQYF.

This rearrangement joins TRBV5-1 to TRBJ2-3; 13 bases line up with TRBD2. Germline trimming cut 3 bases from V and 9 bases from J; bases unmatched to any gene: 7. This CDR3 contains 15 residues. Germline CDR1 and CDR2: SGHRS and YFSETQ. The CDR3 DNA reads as TGCGCCAGCAGCTCCTCCGGGACTAGCGGGAACACGCAGTATTTT. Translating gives CASSSSGTSGNTQYF.

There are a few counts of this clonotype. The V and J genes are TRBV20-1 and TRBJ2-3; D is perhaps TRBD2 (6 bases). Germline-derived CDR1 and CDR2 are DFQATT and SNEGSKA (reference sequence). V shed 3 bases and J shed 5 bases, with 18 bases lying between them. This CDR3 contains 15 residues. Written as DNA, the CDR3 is TGCAGTGCTAGGAATAGCGGTAGGGTGGAAGATACGCAGTATTTT. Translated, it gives CSARNSGRVEDTQYF.

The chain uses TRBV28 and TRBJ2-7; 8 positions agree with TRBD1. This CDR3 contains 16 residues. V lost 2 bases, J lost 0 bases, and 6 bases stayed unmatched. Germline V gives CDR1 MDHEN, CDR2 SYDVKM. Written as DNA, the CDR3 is TGTGCCAGCAGTTTACCACCGGGACAGGCCTCCTACGAGCAGTACTTC. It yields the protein CASSLPPGQASYEQYF.

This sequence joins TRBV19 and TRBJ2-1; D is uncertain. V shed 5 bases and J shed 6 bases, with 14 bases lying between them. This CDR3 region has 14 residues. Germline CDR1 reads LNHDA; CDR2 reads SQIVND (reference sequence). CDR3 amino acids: CASSPQETLNEQFF. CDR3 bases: TGTGCCAGTAGTCCCCAGGAGACTCTCAATGAGCAGTTCTTC.

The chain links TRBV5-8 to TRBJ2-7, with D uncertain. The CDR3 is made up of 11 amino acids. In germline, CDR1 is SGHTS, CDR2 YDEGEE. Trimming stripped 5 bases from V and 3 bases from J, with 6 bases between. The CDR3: CASRIYYEQYF. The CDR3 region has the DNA TGTGCCAGCAGGATTTACTACGAGCAGTACTTC. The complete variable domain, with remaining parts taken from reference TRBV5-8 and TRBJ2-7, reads EAGVTQSPTHLIKTRGQQATLRCSPISGHTSVYWYQQALGLGLQFLLWYDEGEERNRGNFPPRFSGRQFPNYSSELNVNALELEDSALYLCASRIYYEQYFGPGTRLTVT.

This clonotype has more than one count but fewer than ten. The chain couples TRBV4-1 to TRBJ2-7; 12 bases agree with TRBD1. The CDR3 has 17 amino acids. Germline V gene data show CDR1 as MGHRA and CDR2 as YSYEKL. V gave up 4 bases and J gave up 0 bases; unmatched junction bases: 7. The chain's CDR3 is CASSRGTGGLSSYEQYF. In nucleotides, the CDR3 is TGCGCCAGCAGCCGAGGGACAGGGGGCCTAAGCTCCTACGAGCAGTACTTC.

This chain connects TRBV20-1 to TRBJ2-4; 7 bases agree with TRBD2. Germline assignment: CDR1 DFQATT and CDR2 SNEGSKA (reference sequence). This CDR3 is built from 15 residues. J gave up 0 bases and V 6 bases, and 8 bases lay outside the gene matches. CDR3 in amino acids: CSAGGTTEAKNIQYF. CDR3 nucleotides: TGCAGTGCCGGCGGGACTACGGAAGCCAAAAACATTCAGTACTTC.

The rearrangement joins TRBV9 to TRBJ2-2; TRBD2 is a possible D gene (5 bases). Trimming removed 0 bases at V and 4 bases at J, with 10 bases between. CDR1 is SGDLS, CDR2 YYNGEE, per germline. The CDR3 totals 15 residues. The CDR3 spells CASSVGLAPTGELFF. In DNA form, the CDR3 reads TGTGCCAGCAGCGTAGGTCTAGCCCCCACCGGGGAGCTGTTTTTT. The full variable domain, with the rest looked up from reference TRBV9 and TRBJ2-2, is DSGVTQTPKHLITATGQRVTLRCSPRSGDLSVYWYQQSLDQGLQFLIQYYNGEERAKGNILERFSAQQFPDLHSELNLSSLELGDSALYFCASSVGLAPTGELFFGEGSRLTVL.

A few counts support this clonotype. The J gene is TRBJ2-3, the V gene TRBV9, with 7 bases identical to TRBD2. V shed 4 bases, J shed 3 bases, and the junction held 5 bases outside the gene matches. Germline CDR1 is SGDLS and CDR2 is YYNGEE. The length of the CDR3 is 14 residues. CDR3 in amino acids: CASSRDYGTDTQYF. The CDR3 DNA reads TGTGCCAGCAGCCGGGACTATGGGACAGATACGCAGTATTTT.

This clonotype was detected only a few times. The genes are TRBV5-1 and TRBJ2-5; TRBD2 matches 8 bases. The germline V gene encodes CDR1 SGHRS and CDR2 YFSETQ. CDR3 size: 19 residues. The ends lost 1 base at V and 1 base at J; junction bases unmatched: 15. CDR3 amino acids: CASSLTGPKASGFQETQYF. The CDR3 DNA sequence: TGCGCCAGCAGCTTGACCGGCCCGAAGGCTAGCGGGTTCCAAGAGACCCAGTACTTC.

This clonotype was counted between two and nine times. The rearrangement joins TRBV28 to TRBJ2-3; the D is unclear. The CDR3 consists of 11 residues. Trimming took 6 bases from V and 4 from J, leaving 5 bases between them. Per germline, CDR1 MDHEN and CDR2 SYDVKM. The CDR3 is CASRVPDTQYF. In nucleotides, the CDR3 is TGTGCCAGCAGGGTGCCAGATACGCAGTATTTT.